This T cell receptor beta chain was retrieved from a study of shared clonotypes between healthy human individuals. Study results and limitations: In having few donors, the study represented limited genetic and exposure-history diversity. As a rule, naive subsets had a larger estimated richness than memory subsets.

Germline V gene data show CDR1 as SGDLS and CDR2 as YYNGEE. The V end was cut by 3 bases, the J end by 6 bases, with 8 bases between. The CDR3 has 12 amino acids. In the naive CD8 group, cells lacked CD45RO and were positively selected for CCR7, so terminally differentiated effector memory CD45RA+ cells were left out. Roughly 210 ng DNA, about 33,000 T cell genomes, went into each sorted-subset replicate PCR. Only in-frame clones appear in the TCRdb table, and some are missing; sequencing was by immunoSEQ multiplex PCR. The sample holds roughly 2 million clones, about 95% seen once. Turning to this clone: What it recognizes is unknown.

V usage is TRBV9 and J usage is TRBJ2-3; unclear D gene. This TCR was recovered from a man between 18 and 29 years old in good health. The source material was naive CD8+ T cells sorted from blood. The CDR3 is CASSAHGDTQYF. For the CDR3, the DNA is TGTGCCAGCAGCGCGCACGGGGATACGCAGTATTTT.